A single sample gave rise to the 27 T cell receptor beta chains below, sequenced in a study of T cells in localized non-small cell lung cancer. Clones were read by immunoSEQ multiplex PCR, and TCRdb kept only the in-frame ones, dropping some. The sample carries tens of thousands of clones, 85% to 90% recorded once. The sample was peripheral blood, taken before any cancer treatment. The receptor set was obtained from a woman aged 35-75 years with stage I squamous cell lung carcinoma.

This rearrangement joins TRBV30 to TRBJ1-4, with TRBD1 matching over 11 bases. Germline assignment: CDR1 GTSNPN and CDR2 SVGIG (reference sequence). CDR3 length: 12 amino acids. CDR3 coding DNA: TGTGCGGCCGGGACAGGGGGTGAAAAACTGTTTTTT. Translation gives CAAGTGGEKLFF.

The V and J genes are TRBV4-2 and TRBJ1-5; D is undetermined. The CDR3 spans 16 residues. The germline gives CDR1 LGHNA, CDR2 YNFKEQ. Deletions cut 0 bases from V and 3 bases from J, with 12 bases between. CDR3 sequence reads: CASSQDQRANNQPQHF. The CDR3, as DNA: TGTGCCAGCAGCCAAGACCAGCGGGCTAACAATCAGCCCCAGCATTTT.

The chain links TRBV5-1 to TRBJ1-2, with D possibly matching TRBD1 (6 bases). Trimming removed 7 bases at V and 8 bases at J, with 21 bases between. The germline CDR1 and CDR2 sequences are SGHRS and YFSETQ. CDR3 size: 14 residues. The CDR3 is CASGPGQGSGGYTF. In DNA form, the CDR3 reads TGCGCCAGCGGACCGGGACAAGGGAGCGGAGGCTACACCTTC.

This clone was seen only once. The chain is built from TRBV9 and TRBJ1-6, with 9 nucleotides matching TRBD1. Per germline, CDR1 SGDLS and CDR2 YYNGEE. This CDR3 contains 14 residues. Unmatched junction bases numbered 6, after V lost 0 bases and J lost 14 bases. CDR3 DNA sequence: TGTGCCAGCAGCGTAGGGGACAGGGACATCACCCTCCACTTT. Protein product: CASSVGDRDITLHF.

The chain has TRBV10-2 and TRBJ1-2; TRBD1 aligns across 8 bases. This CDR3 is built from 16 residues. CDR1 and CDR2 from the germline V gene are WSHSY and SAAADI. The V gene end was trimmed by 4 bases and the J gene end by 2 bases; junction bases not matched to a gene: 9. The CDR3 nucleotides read TGCGCCAGCAGTGTTGCCGCAGGGGGCGCGAACTATGGCTACACCTTC. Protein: CASSVAAGGANYGYTF.

CDR3 nucleotides: TGCGCCAGCAGCCTGGGGGGAGGGAGCTACACAGATACGCAGTATTTT. Its translation is CASSLGGGSYTDTQYF. V is TRBV5-1 and J is TRBJ2-3; TRBD2 aligns across 7 bases. This CDR3 has 16 amino acids. V shed 4 bases, J shed 2 bases, and the junction held 10 bases outside the gene matches. Germline V gives CDR1 SGHRS, CDR2 YFSETQ.

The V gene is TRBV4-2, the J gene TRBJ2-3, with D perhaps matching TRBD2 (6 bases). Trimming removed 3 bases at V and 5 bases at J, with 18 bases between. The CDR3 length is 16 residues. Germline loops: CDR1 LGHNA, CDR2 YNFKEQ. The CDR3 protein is CASSQGWRVDIDTQYF. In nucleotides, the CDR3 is TGTGCCAGCAGCCAGGGTTGGAGGGTCGACATAGATACGCAGTATTTT.

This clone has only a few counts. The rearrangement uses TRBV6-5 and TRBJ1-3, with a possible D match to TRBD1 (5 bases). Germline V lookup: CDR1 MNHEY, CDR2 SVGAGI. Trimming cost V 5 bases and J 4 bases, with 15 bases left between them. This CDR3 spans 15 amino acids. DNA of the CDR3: TGTGCCAGCAGTCTCGACAGCCAGGCGGGAAACACCATATATTTT. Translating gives CASSLDSQAGNTIYF.

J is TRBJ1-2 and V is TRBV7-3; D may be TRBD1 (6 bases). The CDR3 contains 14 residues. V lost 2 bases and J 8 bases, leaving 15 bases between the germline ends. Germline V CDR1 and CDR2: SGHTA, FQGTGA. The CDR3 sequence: CASSLASRGRGYTF. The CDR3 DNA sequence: TGTGCCAGCAGCTTAGCGTCCAGGGGTAGAGGCTACACCTTC.

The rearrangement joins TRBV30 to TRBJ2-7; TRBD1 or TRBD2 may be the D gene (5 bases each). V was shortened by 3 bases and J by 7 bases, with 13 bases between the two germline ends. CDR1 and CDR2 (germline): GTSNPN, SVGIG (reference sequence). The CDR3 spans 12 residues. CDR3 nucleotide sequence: TGTGCCTGGAGACGGTCGGGGCGAGAGCAGTACTTC. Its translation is CAWRRSGREQYF.

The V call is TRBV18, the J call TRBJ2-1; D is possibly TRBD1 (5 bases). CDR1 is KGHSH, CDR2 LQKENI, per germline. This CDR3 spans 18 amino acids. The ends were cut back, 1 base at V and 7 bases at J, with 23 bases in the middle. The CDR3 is CASSPRSAQGTSRNEQFF. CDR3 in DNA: TGTGCCAGCTCACCACGGTCGGCCCAGGGAACGAGCCGAAATGAGCAGTTCTTC.

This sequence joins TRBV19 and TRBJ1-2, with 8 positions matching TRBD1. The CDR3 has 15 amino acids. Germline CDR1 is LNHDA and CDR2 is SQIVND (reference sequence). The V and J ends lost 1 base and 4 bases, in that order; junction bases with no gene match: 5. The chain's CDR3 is CASSIGPGGAYGYTF. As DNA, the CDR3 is TGTGCCAGTAGTATAGGACCAGGGGGCGCCTATGGCTACACCTTC.

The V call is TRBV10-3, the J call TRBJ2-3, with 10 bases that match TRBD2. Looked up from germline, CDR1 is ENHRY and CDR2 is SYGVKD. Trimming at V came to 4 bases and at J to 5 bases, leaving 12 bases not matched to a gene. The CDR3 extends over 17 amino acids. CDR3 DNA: TGTGCCATCAGTGGCCCCAAGCGGGGGGGCCGAGAAGATACGCAGTATTTT. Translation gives CAISGPKRGGREDTQYF.

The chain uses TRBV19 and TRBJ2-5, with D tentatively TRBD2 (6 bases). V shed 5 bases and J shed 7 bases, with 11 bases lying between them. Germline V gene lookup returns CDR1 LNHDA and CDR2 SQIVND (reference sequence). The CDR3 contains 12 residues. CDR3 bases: TGTGCCAGTAGTCCAGCCGGGGGGACCCAGTACTTC. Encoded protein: CASSPAGGTQYF.

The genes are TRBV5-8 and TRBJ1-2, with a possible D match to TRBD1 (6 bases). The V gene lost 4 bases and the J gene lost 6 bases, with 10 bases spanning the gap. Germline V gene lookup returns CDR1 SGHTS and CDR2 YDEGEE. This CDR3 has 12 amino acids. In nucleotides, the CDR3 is TGTGCCAGCAGCAGCCCAGGGGATGGCTACACCTTC. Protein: CASSSPGDGYTF.

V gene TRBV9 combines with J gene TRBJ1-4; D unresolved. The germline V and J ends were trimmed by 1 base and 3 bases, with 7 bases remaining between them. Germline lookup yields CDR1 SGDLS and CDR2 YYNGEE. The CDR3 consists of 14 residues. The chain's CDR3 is CASSVSGPNEKLFF. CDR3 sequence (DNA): TGTGCCAGCAGCGTATCCGGGCCTAATGAAAAACTGTTTTTT.

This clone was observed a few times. CDR3 coding DNA: TGTGCCAGTAGTATTTGGGCGTCGGGCAGTGGTGGCTACACCTTC. Translated, it gives CASSIWASGSGGYTF. The chain carries TRBV19 and TRBJ1-2, with unresolved D. CDR1 LNHDA and CDR2 SQIVND come from the germline V gene (reference sequence). This CDR3 has 15 residues. V dropped 3 bases and J dropped 7 bases, with 18 bases sitting between them.

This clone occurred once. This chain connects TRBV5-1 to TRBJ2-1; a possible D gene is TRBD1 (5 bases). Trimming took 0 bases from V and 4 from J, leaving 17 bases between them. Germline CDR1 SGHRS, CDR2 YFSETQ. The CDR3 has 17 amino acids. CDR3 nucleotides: TGCGCCAGCAGCTTGGGCTTAGGGCCAGGGATATACAATGAGCAGTTCTTC. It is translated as CASSLGLGPGIYNEQFF.

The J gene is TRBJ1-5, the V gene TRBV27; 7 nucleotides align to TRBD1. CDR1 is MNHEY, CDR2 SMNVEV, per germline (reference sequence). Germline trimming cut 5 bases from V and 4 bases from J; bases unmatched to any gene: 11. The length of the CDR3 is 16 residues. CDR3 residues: CASSGLWTGGNQPQHF. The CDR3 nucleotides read TGTGCCAGCAGTGGGCTTTGGACAGGAGGGAATCAGCCCCAGCATTTT.

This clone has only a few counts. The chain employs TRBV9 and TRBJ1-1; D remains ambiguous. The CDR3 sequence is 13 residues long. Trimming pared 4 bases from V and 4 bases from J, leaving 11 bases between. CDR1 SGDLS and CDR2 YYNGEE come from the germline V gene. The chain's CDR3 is CASSSNSATEAFF. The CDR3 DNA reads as TGTGCCAGCAGCTCTAACAGTGCCACTGAAGCTTTCTTT.

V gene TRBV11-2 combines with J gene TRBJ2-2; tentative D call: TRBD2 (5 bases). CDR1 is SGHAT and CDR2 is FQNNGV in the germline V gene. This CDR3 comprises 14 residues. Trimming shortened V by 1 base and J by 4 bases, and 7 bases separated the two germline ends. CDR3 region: CASSLGAGTGELFF. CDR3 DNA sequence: TGTGCCAGCAGCTTAGGGGCGGGCACCGGGGAGCTGTTTTTT.

The CDR3 protein is CASSERQSQNEKLFF. The CDR3 region has the DNA TGTGCCAGCAGTGAGAGACAGTCCCAGAATGAAAAACTGTTTTTT. V is TRBV2 and J is TRBJ1-4; the D gene is possibly TRBD1 (5 bases). Germline V gene lookup returns CDR1 SNHLY and CDR2 FYNNEI. Trimming cost V 3 bases and J 5 bases, with 13 bases left between them. The CDR3 covers 15 residues.

The DNA of the CDR3 is TGTGCCAGCAGCTTAGATGAGCGGGGGGGCCAGTTGGGCAATGAGCAGTTCTTC. It is translated as CASSLDERGGQLGNEQFF. V usage is TRBV7-9 and J usage is TRBJ2-1; TRBD2 matches at 10 bases. This CDR3 region has 18 residues. Germline CDR1 and CDR2: SEHNR and FQNEAQ (reference sequence). V was pared by 1 base and J by 6 bases, with 12 bases of the junction left unmatched.

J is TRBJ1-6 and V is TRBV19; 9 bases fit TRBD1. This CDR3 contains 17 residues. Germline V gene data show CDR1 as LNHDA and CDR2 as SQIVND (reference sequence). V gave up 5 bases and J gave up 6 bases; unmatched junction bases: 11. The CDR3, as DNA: TGTGCCAGTAGTCCCACCCGGGGGGGACAGGGTAATTCACCCCTCCACTTT. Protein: CASSPTRGGQGNSPLHF.

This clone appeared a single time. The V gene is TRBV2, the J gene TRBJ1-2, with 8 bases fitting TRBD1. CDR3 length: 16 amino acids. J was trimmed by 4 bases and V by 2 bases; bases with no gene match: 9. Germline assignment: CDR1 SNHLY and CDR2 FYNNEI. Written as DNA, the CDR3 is TGTGCCAGCAGTGAATGGGAGGCAGGGACAGGCTATGGCTACACCTTC. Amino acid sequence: CASSEWEAGTGYGYTF.

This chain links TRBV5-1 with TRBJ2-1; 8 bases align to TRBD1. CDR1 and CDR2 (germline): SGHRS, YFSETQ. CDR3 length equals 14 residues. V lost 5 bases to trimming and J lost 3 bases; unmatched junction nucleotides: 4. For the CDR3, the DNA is TGCGCCAGCAGTCCCGGACAGGGCTACAATGAGCAGTTCTTC. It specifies CASSPGQGYNEQFF.

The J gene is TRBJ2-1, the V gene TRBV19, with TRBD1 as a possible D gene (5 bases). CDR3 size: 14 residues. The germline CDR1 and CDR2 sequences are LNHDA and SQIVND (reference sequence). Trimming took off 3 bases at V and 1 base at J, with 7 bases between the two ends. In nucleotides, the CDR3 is TGTGCCAGTAGTATGGGGCTTTCCTACAATGAGCAGTTCTTC. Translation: CASSMGLSYNEQFF.